The 9 T cell receptor beta chains reported below all come from one sample, sequenced in a study of PD-1 blockade in classical Hodgkin lymphoma (dated by TCRdb to about 2020). Preparation of the library involved the immunoSEQ multiplex PCR assay. Drawn from immuneACCESS, this table holds only the in-frame rearrangements with V and J called that TCRdb kept. Clones are partly lost; checked studies trace under half to an unresolved V gene and leave the rest unexplained. For this sample the table gives 65,000 to 95,000 clones, of which about 89% were detected only once. The ten largest clonotypes hold about 20% of the sample. The sample's time point label, decoded: cycle 1 day 1 (C1D1), immediately before nivolumab initiation. Relapse after autologous stem cell transplantation had occurred in all trial patients, and cohorts A, B and C were distinguished by prior brentuximab vedotin exposure. Source: peripheral blood mononuclear cells (PBMCs), taken at baseline. Every receptor here comes from a human donor with classical Hodgkin lymphoma.

The chain is built from TRBV7-2 and TRBJ2-1; 7 bases fit TRBD2. CDR3 length: 14 amino acids. From germline, CDR1 is SGHTA and CDR2 FQGNSA. After removal of 1 base from V and 7 bases from J, the junction contained 4 bases not matched to a gene. The CDR3, as DNA: TGTGCCAGCAGCTTAGAGGCGGGAGCGAATGAGCAGTTCTTC. Protein sequence: CASSLEAGANEQFF.

CDR3 nucleotide sequence: TGTGCCAGTTTGGGACAGGGGCCCCCCTACGAGCAGTACTTC. This codes for CASLGQGPPYEQYF. This chain joins TRBV6-5 and TRBJ2-7, with TRBD1 matching 10 bases. The germline CDR1 and CDR2 sequences are MNHEY and SVGAGI. This CDR3 contains 14 residues. The junction had 7 bases not matched to a gene; V was cut back by 9 bases and J by 2 bases.

The chain recombines TRBV11-2 with TRBJ2-7; D not resolved. This CDR3 region has 11 residues. V shed 2 bases and J shed 6 bases, with 5 bases lying between them. Germline loops: CDR1 SGHAT, CDR2 FQNNGV. Here the CDR3 DNA reads TGTGCCAGCAGCTTATATTCCGAGCAGTACTTC. This codes for CASSLYSEQYF.

The chain recombines TRBV4-1 with TRBJ2-3; 10 positions agree with TRBD2. Germline V gene lookup returns CDR1 MGHRA and CDR2 YSYEKL. The ends lost 0 bases at V and 6 bases at J; junction bases unmatched: 9. The CDR3 has 17 amino acids. CDR3 loop: CASSQDRPSGSGDTQYF. CDR3 DNA: TGCGCCAGCAGCCAAGATCGTCCTAGCGGGAGCGGGGATACGCAGTATTTT.

V is TRBV7-9 and J is TRBJ1-2; D call uncertain. The CDR3 loop spans 17 amino acids. Trimming shortened V by 5 bases and J by 0 bases, and 19 bases separated the two germline ends. The V gene's germline CDR1 is SEHNR and CDR2 FQNEAQ (reference sequence). DNA for the CDR3: TGTGCCAGCAGCCCCAGCCACAGTTCTGTCCCTAACTATGGCTACACCTTC. Translated: CASSPSHSSVPNYGYTF.

The chain links TRBV6-5 to TRBJ2-5; D perhaps matches TRBD2 (5 bases). The V gene's germline CDR1 is MNHEY and CDR2 SVGAGI. V was cut by 0 bases and J by 4 bases, with 12 bases left in between. The length of the CDR3 is 15 residues. The CDR3 coding sequence is TGTGCCAGCAGTTACTCGGGAGTCTCTTCAGAGACCCAGTACTTC. Its protein is CASSYSGVSSETQYF.

The chain has TRBV7-2 and TRBJ2-2; a possible D gene is TRBD2 (7 bases). Germline CDR1 is SGHTA and CDR2 is FQGNSA. The V gene lost 6 bases and the J gene lost 3 bases, with 14 bases spanning the gap. This CDR3 is 15 amino acids long. The CDR3 nucleotides read TGTGCCAGCAGTTATCGGGGGGCAGACACCGGGGAGCTGTTTTTT. Protein sequence: CASSYRGADTGELFF.

This chain uses TRBV7-9 with TRBJ2-3; possible D gene TRBD2, 6 bases. Germline values: CDR1 SEHNR, CDR2 FQNEAQ (reference sequence). CDR3 length equals 16 residues. Trimming stripped 2 bases from V and 4 bases from J, with 16 bases between. CDR3 residues: CASSLRSGDGSDTQYF. CDR3 bases: TGTGCCAGCAGCTTACGGTCGGGAGATGGGTCAGATACGCAGTATTTT.

DNA for the CDR3: TGTGCCAGCAGTGAATATGGGGGACAGGGATCGTCTAACTATGGCTACACCTTC. Protein product: CASSEYGGQGSSNYGYTF. This chain links TRBV25-1 with TRBJ1-2; 9 bases agree with TRBD1. The CDR3 sequence is 18 residues long. The germline V gene encodes CDR1 MGHDK and CDR2 SYGVNS. V lost 0 bases and J lost 0; bases outside the gene matches: 8.